Listed here are 20 T cell receptor beta chains from one sample, sequenced in a study of T cell repertoires in cytomegalovirus infection. Antigen specificity for these receptors is unknown. MiXCR, run by TCRdb on the reads, gives a single entry per CDR3 protein. The profile shows approximately 910,000 distinct CDR3 sequences, around a third of them singletons. The sequencing here drew on cultured CD8+ T cells from PBMCs, taken from culture after CMV antigen stimulation. The origin of the receptors is a human donor in good health (CMV status not recorded). Some clones in this sample may be carry-over from other donors' samples.

J is TRBJ2-2 and V is TRBV29-1; 9 bases are shared with TRBD1. The CDR3 extends over 13 amino acids. Germline V lookup: CDR1 SQVTM, CDR2 ANQGSEA. With V trimmed by 7 bases and J by 5 bases, 5 bases remained unmatched. The DNA of the CDR3 is TGCAGCGGAGGGGACAGGGTAACCGGGGAGCTGTTTTTT. Its protein is CSGGDRVTGELFF.

The chain is built from TRBV6-1 and TRBJ1-2, with D possibly being TRBD1 (5 bases). The CDR3 has 14 amino acids. V was pared by 5 bases and J by 4 bases, with 14 bases between. Germline CDR1 MNHNS, CDR2 SASEGT. Written as DNA, the CDR3 is TGTGCCAGCAGTCACGGGGGGTTGGTCTATGGCTACACCTTC. As protein: CASSHGGLVYGYTF.

V and J are TRBV7-9 and TRBJ2-1; D unresolved. This CDR3 has 15 amino acids. The V end lost 1 base, the J end lost 0 bases, and 7 bases lay between the germline ends. Germline V lookup: CDR1 SEHNR, CDR2 FQNEAQ (reference sequence). CDR3 sequence (DNA): TGTGCCAGCAGCTTAGTGGTGAACTCCTACAATGAGCAGTTCTTC. Amino acids: CASSLVVNSYNEQFF.

This clonotype occurred a few times. V gene TRBV4-1 combines with J gene TRBJ2-5; perhaps TRBD2 as D (5 bases). CDR1 is MGHRA and CDR2 is YSYEKL in the germline V gene. V was cut by 0 bases and J by 0 bases, with 11 bases left in between. This CDR3 has 16 residues. The CDR3 DNA is TGCGCCAGCAGCCAAGAAACTAGTAGTTACCAAGAGACCCAGTACTTC. Protein product: CASSQETSSYQETQYF.

In this sample, this clonotype turned up a few times. The rearrangement joins TRBV14 to TRBJ1-5; 7 bases fit TRBD1. With V trimmed by 0 bases and J by 0 bases, 17 bases remained unmatched. Germline lookup yields CDR1 SGHDN and CDR2 FVKESK. This CDR3 has 21 residues. The DNA for the CDR3 is TGTGCCAGCAGCCAAGAGAAGGGGTGTGGACAGGCTGAACTTAGCAATCAGCCCCAGCATTTT. Translation: CASSQEKGCGQAELSNQPQHF.

This clonotype was observed a handful of times. This chain joins TRBV3-1 and TRBJ2-3, with unresolved D. Trimming pared 2 bases from V and 2 bases from J, leaving 11 bases between. The V gene's germline CDR1 is LGHDT and CDR2 YNNKEL (reference sequence). This CDR3 has 15 amino acids. CDR3 region: CASSQSVYYTDTQYF. CDR3 sequence (DNA): TGTGCCAGCAGCCAATCCGTCTACTACACAGATACGCAGTATTTT.

This clonotype has more than one count but fewer than ten. The chain joins TRBV19 to TRBJ1-5; D might be TRBD1 (6 bases). The V end lost 5 bases, the J end lost 5 bases, and 16 bases lay between the germline ends. Germline lookup yields CDR1 LNHDA and CDR2 SQIVND (reference sequence). The CDR3 runs 15 residues. Here the CDR3 DNA reads TGTGCCAGTAGTCTCAGGGGCACGTCAGATCAGCCCCAGCATTTT. This encodes CASSLRGTSDQPQHF. The variable domain in full, with the rest retrieved from reference TRBV19 and TRBJ1-5, is DGGITQSPKYLFRKEGQNVTLSCEQNLNHDAMYWYRQDPGQGLRLIYYSQIVNDFQKGDIAEGYSVSREKKESFPLTVTSAQKNPTAFYLCASSLRGTSDQPQHFGDGTRLSIL.

This CDR3 reads CASSFWLDTQYF. In DNA form, the CDR3 reads TGTGCCAGCAGTTTTTGGCTGGATACGCAGTATTTT. This chain joins TRBV12-3 or TRBV12-4 and TRBJ2-3; D remains unclear. Trimming took off 3 bases at V and 6 bases at J, with 7 bases between the two ends. There are 12 residues in the CDR3.

In this sample, this clonotype turned up a few times. The chain's CDR3 is CASTLDEINQPQHF. CDR3 bases: TGTGCCAGCACCCTGGACGAGATCAATCAGCCCCAGCATTTT. The J gene is TRBJ1-5, the V gene TRBV2; no reliable D call. The CDR3 is made up of 14 amino acids. Germline-derived CDR1 and CDR2 are SNHLY and FYNNEI. The V end lost 7 bases, the J end lost 3 bases, and 13 bases lay between the germline ends.

This clonotype was counted between two and nine times. V and J are TRBV27 and TRBJ2-1, with D perhaps being TRBD1 or TRBD2 (7 bases each). The CDR3 is 15 amino acids. V dropped 5 bases and J dropped 2 bases, with 13 bases sitting between them. From germline, CDR1 is MNHEY and CDR2 SMNVEV (reference sequence). In nucleotides, the CDR3 is TGTGCCAGCAGTCTTCAGGGGGGGACCTACAATGAGCAGTTCTTC. Translating it yields CASSLQGGTYNEQFF.

The rearrangement joins TRBV4-3 to TRBJ2-3; D perhaps matches TRBD2 (6 bases). CDR1 LGHNA and CDR2 YSLEER come from the germline V gene. V lost 1 base, J lost 3 bases, and 11 bases lay in between. This CDR3 is 15 amino acids long. The CDR3 spells CASSQGRRETDTQYF. CDR3 sequence (DNA): TGCGCCAGCAGCCAAGGCAGGAGGGAAACAGATACGCAGTATTTT.

This clonotype was counted between two and nine times. The chain is built from TRBV7-9 and TRBJ1-2; 7 positions agree with TRBD1. CDR3 size: 14 residues. J lost 2 bases, V lost 6 bases, and 6 bases had no gene match. Germline assignment: CDR1 SEHNR and CDR2 FQNEAQ (reference sequence). CDR3 DNA: TGTGCCAGCAGTTACCCGGACAGGAACTATGGCTACACCTTC. Protein sequence: CASSYPDRNYGYTF. The full variable domain, rest sourced from reference TRBV7-9 and TRBJ1-2, is DTGVSQNPRHKITKRGQNVTFRCDPISEHNRLYWYRQTLGQGPEFLTYFQNEAQLEKSRLLSDRFSAERPKGSFSTLEIQRTEQGDSAMYLCASSYPDRNYGYTFGSGTRLTVV.

This clonotype has more than one count but fewer than ten. The chain uses TRBV28 and TRBJ1-1, with 9 nucleotides matching TRBD1. Germline CDR1 MDHEN, CDR2 SYDVKM. The V segment lost 1 base and the J segment 7 bases; nucleotides outside the gene matches: 4. The CDR3 runs 14 residues. The CDR3 DNA is TGTGCCAGCAGTTTATACCGGGACAGGGATGAAGCTTTCTTT. Its translation is CASSLYRDRDEAFF.

There are a few counts of this clonotype. The chain's CDR3 is CASTSGTPYNEQFF. For the CDR3, the DNA is TGTGCCAGCACCTCCGGGACACCTTACAATGAGCAGTTCTTC. The chain joins TRBV12-3 or TRBV12-4 to TRBJ2-1; tentative D call: TRBD1 (6 bases). V was shortened by 7 bases and J by 4 bases, with 14 bases between the two germline ends. The CDR3 contains 14 residues.

This clonotype was observed a few times. The chain carries TRBV4-1 and TRBJ2-1; D is uncertain. Deletions cut 1 base from V and 5 bases from J, with 9 bases between. The CDR3 is 14 residues long. From germline, CDR1 is MGHRA and CDR2 YSYEKL. CDR3 in DNA: TGCGCCAGCAGCCAAGCTCGAGGAAACAATGAGCAGTTCTTC. Encoded protein: CASSQARGNNEQFF.

The chain is built from TRBV14 and TRBJ1-1; D is unclear. CDR3 length equals 13 residues. The germline CDR1 and CDR2 sequences are SGHDN and FVKESK. The V and J ends lost 4 bases and 9 bases respectively, with 15 bases between them. The CDR3 coding sequence is TGTGCCAGCAGCCTGCTCCGAAGGGAGCAAGCTTTCTTT. Amino acid sequence: CASSLLRREQAFF.

The chain carries TRBV2 and TRBJ1-1; tentative D call: TRBD1 (5 bases). CDR3 length: 15 amino acids. Germline CDR1 reads SNHLY; CDR2 reads FYNNEI. Trimming pared 1 base from V and 3 bases from J, leaving 12 bases between. CDR3 in DNA: TGTGCCAGCAGTGAAGGGGCAGGGTTCGACACTGAAGCTTTCTTT. Amino acid sequence: CASSEGAGFDTEAFF. Looking up the rest from reference TRBV2 and TRBJ1-1 gives the full variable domain: EPEVTQTPSHQVTQMGQEVILRCVPISNHLYFYWYRQILGQKVEFLVSFYNNEISEKSEIFDDQFSVERPDGSNFTLKIRSTKLEDSAMYFCASSEGAGFDTEAFFGQGTRLTVV.

This rearrangement joins TRBV2 to TRBJ2-7; D possibly matches TRBD1 or TRBD2 (5 bases each). Between the trimmed V and J ends, which lost 8 bases and 7 bases, there was a span of 21 bases. Germline assignment: CDR1 SNHLY and CDR2 FYNNEI. The CDR3 loop spans 14 amino acids. Written as DNA, the CDR3 is TGTGCCAGCTCGCAGGGCCATGAGACGGGGGAGCAGTACTTC. It specifies CASSQGHETGEQYF. Combining the CDR3 with reference TRBV2 and TRBJ2-7 gives the whole variable domain EPEVTQTPSHQVTQMGQEVILRCVPISNHLYFYWYRQILGQKVEFLVSFYNNEISEKSEIFDDQFSVERPDGSNFTLKIRSTKLEDSAMYFCASSQGHETGEQYFGPGTRLTVT.

V and J are TRBV12-5 and TRBJ2-1; D not resolved. V gave up 7 bases and J gave up 8 bases, with 9 bases separating them. The CDR3 runs 11 residues. CDR1 LGHNT and CDR2 FRNRAP come from the germline V gene. The CDR3: CASVLKDEQFF. For the CDR3, the DNA is TGTGCTAGTGTTCTAAAAGATGAGCAGTTCTTC.

Only a few counts were recorded for this clonotype. V usage is TRBV27 and J usage is TRBJ1-2; 9 bases fit TRBD1. Per the germline V gene, CDR1 is MNHEY and CDR2 is SMNVEV (reference sequence). The V segment lost 6 bases and the J segment 4 bases; nucleotides outside the gene matches: 9. CDR3 size: 15 residues. The DNA for the CDR3 is TGTGCCAGCAGCGACAGGGGGGCCCCCTTCTATGGCTACACCTTC. Protein product: CASSDRGAPFYGYTF.